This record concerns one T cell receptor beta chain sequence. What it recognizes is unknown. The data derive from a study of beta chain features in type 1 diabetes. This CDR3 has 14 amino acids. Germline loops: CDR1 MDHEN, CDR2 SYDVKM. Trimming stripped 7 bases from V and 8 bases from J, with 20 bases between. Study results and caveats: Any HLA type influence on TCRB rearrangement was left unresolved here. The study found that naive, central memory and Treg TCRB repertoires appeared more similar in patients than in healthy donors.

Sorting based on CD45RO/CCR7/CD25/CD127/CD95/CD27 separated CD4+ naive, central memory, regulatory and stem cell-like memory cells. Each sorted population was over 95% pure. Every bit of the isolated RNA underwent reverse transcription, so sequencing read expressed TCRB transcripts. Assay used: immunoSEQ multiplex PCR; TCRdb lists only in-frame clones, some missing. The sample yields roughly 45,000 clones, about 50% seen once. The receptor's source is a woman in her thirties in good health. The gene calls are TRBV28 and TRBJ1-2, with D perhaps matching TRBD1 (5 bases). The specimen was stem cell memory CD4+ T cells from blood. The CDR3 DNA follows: TGTGCCAGCACGGGAGGGGCGCTCGTAGGGGGCTACACCTTC. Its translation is CASTGGALVGGYTF.